Described below is a single TCR beta chain sequence and its context. Antigen: not known. Repertoires were generated with immunoSEQ multiplex PCR, while TCRdb's copy carries only in-frame clones and drops some. The sample lists about 2.4 million clones; under 95% were seen once. Healthy HIV-negative adults without recent acute infections or vaccinations served as donors. Every contributor of samples was a Caucasian grown-up residing in Nashville, Tennessee. CD45RA+ naive and CD45RA-negative memory subsets were separated from CD4+ cells. The V gene lost 6 bases and the J gene lost 6 bases, with 24 bases spanning the gap. Germline assignment: CDR1 LNHDA and CDR2 SQIVND (reference sequence). This CDR3 is built from 17 residues. The sample originates from a study of shared clonotypes between healthy human individuals. The study's findings and limits: Generation probabilities of non-shared clonotypes were lower (relative to those shared by all four donors).

Sequencing used naive CD4+ T cells from PBMCs. Sample subset: CD45RA+ positively selected. The sequence came from a man in his late teens or twenties in good health. Some clones in this sample may be carry-over from other donors' samples. The chain couples TRBV19 to TRBJ1-5, with D perhaps TRBD1 (6 bases). CDR3 in DNA: TGTGCCAGTAGCCTCCGCCGGGACACCACAGTGGGTCAGCCCCAGCATTTT. Protein: CASSLRRDTTVGQPQHF.